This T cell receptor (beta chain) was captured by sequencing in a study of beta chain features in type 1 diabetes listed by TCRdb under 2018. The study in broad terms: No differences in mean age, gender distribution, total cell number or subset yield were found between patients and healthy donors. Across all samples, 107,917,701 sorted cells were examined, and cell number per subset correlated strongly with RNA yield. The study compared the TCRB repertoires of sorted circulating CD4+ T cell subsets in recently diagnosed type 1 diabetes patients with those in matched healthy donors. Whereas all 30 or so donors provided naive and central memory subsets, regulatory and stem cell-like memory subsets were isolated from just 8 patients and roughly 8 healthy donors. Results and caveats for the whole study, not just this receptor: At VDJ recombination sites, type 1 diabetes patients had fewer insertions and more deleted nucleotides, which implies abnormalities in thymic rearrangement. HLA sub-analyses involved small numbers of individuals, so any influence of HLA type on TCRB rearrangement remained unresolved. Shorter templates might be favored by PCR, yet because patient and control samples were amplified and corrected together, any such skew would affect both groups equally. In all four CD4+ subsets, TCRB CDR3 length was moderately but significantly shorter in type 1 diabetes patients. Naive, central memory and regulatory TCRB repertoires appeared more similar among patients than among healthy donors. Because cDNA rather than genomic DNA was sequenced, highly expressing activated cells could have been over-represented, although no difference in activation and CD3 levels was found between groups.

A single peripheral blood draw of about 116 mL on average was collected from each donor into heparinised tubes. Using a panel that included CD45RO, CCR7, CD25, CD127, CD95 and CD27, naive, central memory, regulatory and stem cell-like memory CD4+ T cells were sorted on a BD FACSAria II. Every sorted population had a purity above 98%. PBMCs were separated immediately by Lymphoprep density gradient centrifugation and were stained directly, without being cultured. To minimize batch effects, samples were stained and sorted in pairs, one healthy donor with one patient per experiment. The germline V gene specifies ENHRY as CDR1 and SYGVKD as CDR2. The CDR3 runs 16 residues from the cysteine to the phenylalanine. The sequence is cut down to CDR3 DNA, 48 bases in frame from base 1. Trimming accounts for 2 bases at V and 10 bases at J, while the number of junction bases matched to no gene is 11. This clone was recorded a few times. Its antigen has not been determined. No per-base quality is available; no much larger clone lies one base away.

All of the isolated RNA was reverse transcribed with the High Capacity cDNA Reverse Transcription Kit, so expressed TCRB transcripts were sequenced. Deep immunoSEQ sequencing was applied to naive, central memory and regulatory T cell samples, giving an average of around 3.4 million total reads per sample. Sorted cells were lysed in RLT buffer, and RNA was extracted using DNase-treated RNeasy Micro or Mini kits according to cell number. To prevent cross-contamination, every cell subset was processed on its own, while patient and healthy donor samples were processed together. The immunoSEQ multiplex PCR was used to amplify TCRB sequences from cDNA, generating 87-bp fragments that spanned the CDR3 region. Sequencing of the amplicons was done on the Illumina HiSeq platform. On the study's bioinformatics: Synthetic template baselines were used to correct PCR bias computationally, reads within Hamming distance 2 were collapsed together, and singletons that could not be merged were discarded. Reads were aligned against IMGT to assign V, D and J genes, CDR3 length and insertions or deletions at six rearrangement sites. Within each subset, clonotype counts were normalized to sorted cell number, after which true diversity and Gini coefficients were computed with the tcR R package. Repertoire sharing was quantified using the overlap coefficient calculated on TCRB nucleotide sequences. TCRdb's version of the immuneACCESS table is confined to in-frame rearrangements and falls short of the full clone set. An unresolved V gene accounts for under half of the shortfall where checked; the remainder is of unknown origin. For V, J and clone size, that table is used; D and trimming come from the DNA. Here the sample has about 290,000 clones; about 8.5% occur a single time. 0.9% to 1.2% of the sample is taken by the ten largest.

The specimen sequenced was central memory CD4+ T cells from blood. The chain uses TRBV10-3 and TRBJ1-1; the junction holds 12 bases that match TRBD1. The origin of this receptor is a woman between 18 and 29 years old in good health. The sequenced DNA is TGTGCCATCAGTGAGACTCCCGGGACAGGGGGCTATCGAGCTTTCTTT. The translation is CAISETPGTGGYRAFF.